This T cell receptor beta chain is drawn from a study of control samples from healthy donors and cancer patients. The CDR3 is 14 residues long. Trimming shortened V by 5 bases and J by 6 bases, and 15 bases separated the two germline ends. The germline gives CDR1 MRHNA, CDR2 SNTAGT. Assay: immunoSEQ multiplex PCR; the TCRdb copy retains only in-frame clones and omits some. The sample lists 150,000 to 200,000 clones; 90% were seen once. Input material: blood. J is TRBJ2-3 and V is TRBV6-4; perhaps TRBD1 as D (5 bases). The receptor comes from a woman in her fifties or sixties in good health. CDR3 sequence (DNA): TGTGCCAGCAGTCCCCTCGGCCCAGGGGATACGCAGTATTTT. Its protein product is CASSPLGPGDTQYF.